This T cell receptor (beta chain) emerged from a study of control samples from healthy donors and cancer patients. Measured with immunoSEQ multiplex PCR; TCRdb has only the in-frame clones, and not every one. The sample contains around 20,000 clones, around 83% of which appear only once. This clone was recorded once. Trimming stripped 10 bases from V and 1 base from J, with 10 bases between. Germline V gene sequence: CDR1 LNHDA, CDR2 SQIVND (reference sequence). This CDR3 contains 13 residues. The V and J genes are TRBV19 and TRBJ2-2, with D tentatively TRBD1 (5 bases). The sample consisted of PBMCs. The origin of this receptor is a man aged 55 to 69 with head and neck cancer. The CDR3: CAIRGGNTGELFF. The CDR3 DNA sequence: TGTGCCATAAGGGGCGGGAACACCGGGGAGCTGTTTTTT.